The 27 T cell receptor beta chains below come from one sample, sequenced in a study of shared clonotypes between healthy human individuals. Clones were sequenced by immunoSEQ multiplex PCR, and TCRdb holds only the in-frame ones, with some missing. The table records about 1.9 million clones, 93% of them present only once. Naive CD8 cells comprised CD45RO-negative, CCR7-positively selected cells, excluding terminally differentiated effector memory CD45RA+ cells. Sequencing input: naive CD8+ T cells from PBMCs. The origin of the receptors is a man aged 18 to 35 in good health. Some clones in this sample may be carry-over from other donors' samples.

The chain is built from TRBV7-9 and TRBJ2-2; TRBD2 aligns across 8 bases. Germline trimming cut 2 bases from V and 6 bases from J; bases unmatched to any gene: 5. The germline CDR1 and CDR2 sequences are SEHNR and FQNEAQ (reference sequence). The CDR3 consists of 15 residues. CDR3 region: CASSLLAGPAGELFF. As DNA, the CDR3 is TGTGCCAGCAGCTTACTAGCGGGTCCCGCCGGGGAGCTGTTTTTT.

V usage is TRBV9 and J usage is TRBJ2-1; 7 bases agree with TRBD2. Looked up from germline, CDR1 is SGDLS and CDR2 is YYNGEE. J was trimmed by 4 bases and V by 3 bases; bases with no gene match: 10. CDR3 length: 16 amino acids. CDR3 DNA sequence: TGTGCCAGCAGCGGCCCTCGATCGGGGGGTTACAATGAGCAGTTCTTC. Translated, it gives CASSGPRSGGYNEQFF.

This chain joins TRBV11-2 and TRBJ2-7; the D gene could be TRBD1 or TRBD2 (5 bases each). Germline V CDR1 and CDR2: SGHAT, FQNNGV. The CDR3 runs to 15 residues. Trimming took 1 base from V and 5 from J, leaving 15 bases between them. The CDR3 protein is CASSLAGRTDDEQYF. CDR3 bases: TGTGCCAGCAGCTTAGCGGGACGGACTGATGACGAGCAGTACTTC.

The chain is built from TRBV30 and TRBJ1-6, with TRBD1 matching 7 bases. V shed 4 bases, J shed 10 bases, and the junction held 10 bases outside the gene matches. The length of the CDR3 is 14 residues. The germline V gene has CDR1 GTSNPN and CDR2 SVGIG (reference sequence). The CDR3 spells CAWTRQGDYSPLHF. In DNA form, the CDR3 reads TGTGCCTGGACTAGACAGGGAGATTACTCACCCCTCCACTTT. Drawing the rest from reference TRBV30 and TRBJ1-6, the complete variable domain is SQTIHQWPATLVQPVGSPLSLECTVEGTSNPNLYWYRQAAGRGLQLLFYSVGIGQISSEVPQNLSASRPQDRQFILSSKKLLLSDSGFYLCAWTRQGDYSPLHFGNGTRLTVT.

V usage is TRBV5-4 and J usage is TRBJ2-1; D might be TRBD1 (5 bases). V lost 2 bases and J 11 bases, leaving 8 bases between the germline ends. The CDR3 sequence is 11 residues long. CDR1 is SGHNT, CDR2 YYREEE, per germline (reference sequence). In DNA form, the CDR3 reads TGTGCCAGCAGCTTCGACAGCCAGCAGTTCTTC. Amino acid sequence: CASSFDSQQFF.

The chain couples TRBV4-3 to TRBJ2-7, with a possible D match to TRBD2 (5 bases). The germline V gene has CDR1 LGHNA and CDR2 YSLEER. This CDR3 region has 16 residues. V lost 0 bases and J 3 bases, leaving 15 bases between the germline ends. The CDR3 here is CASSQDWENTVYEQYF. As DNA, the CDR3 is TGCGCCAGCAGCCAAGATTGGGAGAATACCGTCTACGAGCAGTACTTC.

The chain carries TRBV28 and TRBJ2-1, with TRBD2 identical over 11 bases. V lost 7 bases and J lost 4; bases outside the gene matches: 15. This CDR3 is built from 18 residues. Germline CDR1 is MDHEN and CDR2 is SYDVKM. CDR3 sequence (DNA): TGTGCCAGCATATCTGGCGGACCGGGACTAGCGGATTACAATGAGCAGTTCTTC. Protein product: CASISGGPGLADYNEQFF.

V usage is TRBV4-3 and J usage is TRBJ1-1; TRBD1 matches 9 bases. The CDR3 has 14 residues. Germline V gives CDR1 LGHNA, CDR2 YSLEER. The trim removed 9 bases at V and 6 bases at J, leaving 11 bases unmatched. CDR3 DNA sequence: TGCGCCAGTAGTAACAGGGGGCGCATCTCTGAAGCTTTCTTT. Translating gives CASSNRGRISEAFF.

The chain carries TRBV6-5 and TRBJ2-7; D is undetermined. This CDR3 comprises 13 residues. The germline V gene encodes CDR1 MNHEY and CDR2 SVGAGI. Trimming removed 2 bases at V and 5 bases at J, with 10 bases between. The CDR3 protein is CASSYPGSHEQYF. CDR3 DNA: TGTGCCAGCAGTTACCCTGGCTCTCACGAGCAGTACTTC.

Details on this clone: The sample contains more than one DNA sequence encoding this CDR3. The CDR3 DNA reads TGTGCCAGCAGCTTAAGTGGTGGAAACACCATATATTTT. Amino acid sequence: CASSLSGGNTIYF. V is TRBV7-3 and J is TRBJ1-3; D gene unclear. V was clipped by 1 base and J by 3 bases, with 4 bases between them. This CDR3 spans 13 amino acids. CDR1 SGHTA and CDR2 FQGTGA come from the germline V gene.

This chain connects TRBV5-1 to TRBJ2-3, with no clear D. Germline V CDR1 and CDR2: SGHRS, YFSETQ. V was clipped by 1 base and J by 2 bases, with 17 bases between them. The CDR3 is 17 amino acids. CDR3 in DNA: TGCGCCAGCAGCTTGACGGAATTAAAAAGAGCCACAGATACGCAGTATTTT. Residues: CASSLTELKRATDTQYF.

The table lists this clone with a count of one. Other nucleotide sequences from this sample produce the same CDR3. The chain recombines TRBV7-9 with TRBJ2-7; D remains unclear. The germline V gene encodes CDR1 SEHNR and CDR2 FQNEAQ (reference sequence). V was cut by 6 bases and J by 4 bases, with 10 bases left in between. The CDR3 runs to 12 residues. The CDR3 nucleotides read TGTGCCAGCAGTCCTACTACTTACGAGCAGTACTTC. Translated, it gives CASSPTTYEQYF.

The chain is built from TRBV10-1 and TRBJ2-3, with D uncertain. Germline-derived CDR1 and CDR2 are WNHNN and SYGVQD (reference sequence). The CDR3 runs 16 residues. V was clipped by 1 base and J by 0 bases, with 11 bases between them. DNA of the CDR3: TGCGCCAGCAGTGAGTTGACATCAACTAGCACAGATACGCAGTATTTT. This translates into CASSELTSTSTDTQYF.

The rearrangement joins TRBV19 to TRBJ1-1, with a tentative D call TRBD1 (5 bases). Per the germline V gene, CDR1 is LNHDA and CDR2 is SQIVND (reference sequence). The CDR3 is made up of 14 amino acids. V gave up 4 bases and J gave up 4 bases, with 13 bases separating them. The CDR3 loop reads CASSTPTGPTEAFF. The CDR3 DNA reads TGTGCCAGTAGTACCCCCACAGGTCCCACTGAAGCTTTCTTT.

The V gene is TRBV6-1, the J gene TRBJ2-3; a possible D gene is TRBD1 (5 bases). Germline loops: CDR1 MNHNS, CDR2 SASEGT. This CDR3 is 14 amino acids long. V was trimmed by 2 bases and J by 2 bases, leaving 8 bases between them. CDR3: CASSERGSTDTQYF. CDR3 nucleotides: TGTGCCAGCAGTGAAAGGGGCTCCACAGATACGCAGTATTTT.

The rearrangement uses TRBV5-5 and TRBJ2-7, with D possibly matching TRBD2 (5 bases). The CDR3 spans 13 residues. Looked up from germline, CDR1 is SGHKS and CDR2 is YYEKEE (reference sequence). Trimming took off 0 bases at V and 6 bases at J, with 10 bases between the two ends. CDR3 in DNA: TGTGCCAGCAGCTTGGCCGGGGTCGGCGAGCAGTACTTC. Its translation is CASSLAGVGEQYF.

This chain joins TRBV19 and TRBJ1-5, with D maybe TRBD1 (6 bases). This CDR3 is built from 18 residues. The germline V and J ends were trimmed by 1 base and 3 bases, with 19 bases remaining between them. Germline V CDR1 and CDR2: LNHDA, SQIVND (reference sequence). The CDR3, as DNA: TGTGCCAGTAGTATAGGGTTCATGGAGACAGGCTACAATCAGCCCCAGCATTTT. Encoded protein: CASSIGFMETGYNQPQHF.

The chain has TRBV12-5 and TRBJ1-1; the D is unclear. V was pared by 6 bases and J by 2 bases, with 13 bases between. CDR1 LGHNT and CDR2 FRNRAP come from the germline V gene. The CDR3 consists of 14 residues. CDR3 DNA sequence: TGTGCTAGTGGCCGAGGACTGGGAAACACTGAAGCTTTCTTT. This encodes CASGRGLGNTEAFF.

A word on this clone: The same CDR3 arises from other DNA sequences in this sample as well. The chain is built from TRBV7-9 and TRBJ2-7, with 8 bases identical to TRBD1. The CDR3 sequence is 15 residues long. Germline V gene sequence: CDR1 SEHNR, CDR2 FQNEAQ (reference sequence). The trim removed 1 base at V and 3 bases at J, leaving 5 bases unmatched. The CDR3 region has the DNA TGTGCCAGCAGCTTAGTTGGTACAGGGGGCTACGAGCAGTACTTC. Protein sequence: CASSLVGTGGYEQYF.

This clone was picked up one time. This chain links TRBV5-1 with TRBJ1-5, with TRBD1 matching 8 bases. With 3 bases clipped from V and 2 bases from J, the junction kept 4 bases outside the gene matches. CDR3 size: 15 residues. Germline values: CDR1 SGHRS, CDR2 YFSETQ. CDR3 residues: CASSWTGLGNQPQHF. For the CDR3, the DNA is TGCGCCAGCAGCTGGACAGGGCTGGGCAATCAGCCCCAGCATTTT.

This sequence joins TRBV7-9 and TRBJ2-5; 7 bases line up with TRBD1. The J segment lost 4 bases and the V segment lost 5 bases, leaving 10 bases of the junction unmatched. Germline CDR1 reads SEHNR; CDR2 reads FQNEAQ (reference sequence). The CDR3 is made up of 15 amino acids. The CDR3 reads CASSPRDRPRETQYF. In nucleotides, the CDR3 is TGTGCCAGCAGCCCAAGGGACAGACCGAGAGAGACCCAGTACTTC.

The chain has TRBV21-1 and TRBJ2-3; the table names TRBD2, a call not compared with the DNA. TRBV21-1 is termed a pseudogene. This CDR3 region has 18 residues. The CDR3 region has the DNA TGTGCCAGCAGCAAAGGACTAGCGGGAGGGCCGGGCACAGATACGCAGTATTTT. It codes for CASSKGLAGGPGTDTQYF.

The chain has TRBV7-9 and TRBJ2-7; 16 positions agree with TRBD2. This CDR3 is built from 17 residues. Germline trimming cut 5 bases from V and 0 bases from J; bases unmatched to any gene: 4. Germline CDR1 is SEHNR and CDR2 is FQNEAQ (reference sequence). For the CDR3, the DNA is TGTGCCAGCAGCCGGGGACTAGCGGGAGGGCCCTCCTACGAGCAGTACTTC. Its translation is CASSRGLAGGPSYEQYF.

The chain employs TRBV11-2 and TRBJ2-7; 10 bases are shared with TRBD1. The germline V gene has CDR1 SGHAT and CDR2 FQNNGV. J lost 0 bases, V lost 4 bases, and 3 bases had no gene match. The CDR3 is 15 amino acids. CDR3 in amino acids: CASSWDRGLSYEQYF. CDR3 DNA sequence: TGTGCCAGCAGCTGGGACAGGGGCCTCTCCTACGAGCAGTACTTC.

This clone was detected only once. In the same sample, other DNA sequences code for this CDR3. The chain uses TRBV27 and TRBJ2-1; 11 nucleotides match TRBD2. With 6 bases clipped from V and 3 bases from J, the junction kept 4 bases outside the gene matches. The CDR3 loop spans 15 amino acids. CDR1 and CDR2 (germline): MNHEY, SMNVEV (reference sequence). The CDR3 reads CASSPGLAGYNEQFF. CDR3 in DNA: TGTGCCAGCAGCCCAGGACTAGCGGGCTACAATGAGCAGTTCTTC.

The genes are TRBV6-4 and TRBJ2-1; 7 bases align to TRBD2. Germline CDR1 and CDR2: MRHNA and SNTAGT. V dropped 7 bases and J dropped 5; count of bases not matched to a gene: 17. The CDR3 has 17 amino acids. The CDR3 DNA sequence: TGTGCCAGCATGGGGTGTCGGCGGGAGAGAACGGACAATGAGCAGTTCTTC. Translation gives CASMGCRRERTDNEQFF.

V usage is TRBV13 and J usage is TRBJ2-2; the D gene is possibly TRBD2 (6 bases). This CDR3 contains 14 residues. Germline values: CDR1 PRHDT, CDR2 FYEKMQ (reference sequence). V was trimmed by 4 bases and J by 6 bases, leaving 12 bases between them. The CDR3 region has the DNA TGTGCCAGCAGCTCTAGCGAGAATCCCGGGGAGCTGTTTTTT. Its protein is CASSSSENPGELFF.